This T cell receptor beta chain was profiled in a study of cytomegalovirus exposure and HLA in healthy donors. Study-wide results and caveats: In vitro checks showed that a few CMV-associated chains really do target CMV antigens. The analysis excluded some indistinguishable V segments, including TRBV6-2 and TRBV6-3.

The PCR was carried out with 60 Vbeta primers and 13 Jbeta primers. Original methodology: The count from a later analysis was about 80 million unique TCR beta chains, some 12 million of them shared. Only in-frame clones appear in the TCRdb table, and some are missing; sequencing was by immunoSEQ multiplex PCR. V and J calls and clone size are those listed in that table; D and trimming were worked out from the DNA. The sample has roughly 80,000 clones, less than 80% seen once. Germline assignment: CDR1 SGHDN and CDR2 FVKESK. This CDR3 region has 16 residues. To note about this clone: Its antigen is not known.

This TCR was recovered from a woman aged 40 to 55 in good health and CMV-seronegative. V and J are TRBV14 and TRBJ2-5; 8 nucleotides line up with TRBD2. The end of the DNA is better explained by TRBJ2-7, so the J call may be wrong. Sequenced: PBMCs. CDR3 DNA: TGTGCCAGCAGCCCAGTAGCGGGGTGGAGCTCCTACGAGCAGTACTTC. Translated: CASSPVAGWSSYEQYF.